The rows below give T cell receptor beta chains drawn from one sample of a study of beta chain features in type 1 diabetes. Some clones are missing from TCRdb's copy, which holds only in-frame ones; the method was immunoSEQ multiplex PCR. The sample lists 300,000 to 400,000 clones, roughly 12% occurring once. Material: naive CD4+ T cells from blood. The receptors here all came from a man younger than 35 in good health. The CDR3 runs from the conserved cysteine through the conserved F or W. A D gene is named only where the DNA matches it firmly. Clone size, where shown, is once, few, many, or a class for clones that have expanded.

TRBD1	NA	14	TRBV29-1	TRBJ2-1	CSVDRDRGYNEQFF	TGCAGCGTAGACCGGGACAGGGGCTACAATGAGCAGTTCTTC
NA	NA	15	TRBV5-1	TRBJ2-5	CASSTRTADQETQYF	TGCGCCAGCAGCACACGGACAGCCGACCAAGAGACCCAGTACTTC
TRBD2	NA	16	TRBV7-3	TRBJ2-1	CASSPRTSGAYNEQFF	TGTGCCAGCAGCCCCCGGACTAGCGGGGCTTACAATGAGCAGTTCTTC
TRBD2	NA	15	TRBV2	TRBJ2-3	CASSEDSGSSDTQYF	TGTGCCAGCAGTGAGGATAGCGGGAGTTCAGATACGCAGTATTTT
NA	NA	14	TRBV9	TRBJ2-5	CASSVGGIQETQYF	TGTGCCAGCAGCGTTGGGGGGATCCAAGAGACCCAGTACTTC
NA	few	15	TRBV30	TRBJ1-2	CAWSLRQGTNYGYTF	TGTGCCTGGAGTCTGAGGCAAGGAACTAACTATGGCTACACCTTC
NA	NA	15	TRBV6-1	TRBJ2-3	CASSDLRTSTDTQYF	TGTGCCAGCAGTGATCTGAGGACTAGCACAGATACGCAGTATTTT
TRBD1	few	16	TRBV11-2	TRBJ1-2	CASSLVGQGVIYGYTF	TGTGCCAGCAGCTTAGTTGGACAGGGGGTTATCTATGGCTACACCTTC
TRBD1	NA	16	TRBV25-1	TRBJ1-2	CASSESGTGAKDGYTF	TGTGCCAGCAGTGAGTCAGGGACAGGGGCCAAAGATGGCTACACCTTC
NA	few	14	TRBV18	TRBJ2-7	CASSLRQEGHEQYF	TGTGCCAGCTCCCTCCGACAAGAAGGCCACGAGCAGTACTTC
NA	few	13	TRBV28	TRBJ1-1	CASITGPNTEAFF	TGTGCCAGCATAACAGGACCGAACACTGAAGCTTTCTTT
NA	NA	12	TRBV4-2	TRBJ1-4	CASSQDLSKLFF	TGTGCCAGCAGCCAAGATTTGAGTAAACTGTTTTTT
NA	few	16	TRBV18	TRBJ1-5	CASSPQSGLGGQPQHF	TGTGCCAGCTCACCTCAATCAGGGTTAGGTGGTCAGCCCCAGCATTTT
TRBD1	NA	15	TRBV7-3	TRBJ2-1	CASSQAGTGLNEQFF	TGTGCCAGCAGTCAAGCCGGGACAGGGCTCAATGAGCAGTTCTTC
TRBD1	few	15	TRBV30	TRBJ1-2	CAWSVGQGANYGYTF	TGTGCCTGGAGTGTTGGGCAGGGGGCTAACTATGGCTACACCTTC
TRBD1	few	15	TRBV5-6	TRBJ1-6	CASSPQGMGNSPLHF	TGTGCCAGCAGCCCACAGGGGATGGGTAATTCACCCCTCCACTTT
NA	NA	14	TRBV28	TRBJ2-7	CASKAAGQTYEQYF	TGTGCCAGCAAGGCGGCAGGGCAAACCTACGAGCAGTACTTC
TRBD2	NA	14	TRBV7-3	TRBJ2-7	CASSPSGGSYEQYF	TGTGCCAGCAGCCCTAGCGGGGGGTCCTACGAGCAGTACTTC
TRBD1	NA	17	TRBV4-2	TRBJ1-1	CASSQDAGTGMNTEAFF	TGTGCCAGCAGCCAAGATGCCGGGACAGGAATGAACACTGAAGCTTTCTTT
TRBD1	NA	12	TRBV28	TRBJ2-7	CASGQGAYEQYF	TGTGCCAGCGGACAGGGGGCCTACGAGCAGTACTTC